This T cell receptor beta chain was retrieved from a study of PD-1 blockade in classical Hodgkin lymphoma. There was relapse after autologous stem cell transplantation in every patient, and there was variation in brentuximab vedotin exposure. J gave up 8 bases and V 5 bases, and 6 bases lay outside the gene matches. Looked up from germline, CDR1 is SGHRS and CDR2 is YFSETQ. The CDR3 contains 12 residues. This clone has a count of ten or more. Libraries were prepared by immunoSEQ multiplex PCR; TCRdb keeps only in-frame clonotypes and omits some of them. The sample has 60,000 to 65,000 clones, 70% to 90% seen once.

The sequences come from peripheral blood mononuclear cells (PBMCs), collected at baseline. The rearrangement uses TRBV5-1 and TRBJ1-1, with 7 bases lining up with TRBD1. This TCR derives from a human donor with classical Hodgkin lymphoma. The CDR3 DNA reads as TGCGCCAGCAGGATAACACAGGGGGAAGCTTTCTTT. Its translation is CASRITQGEAFF.